These 14 T cell receptor beta chains were all obtained from the same sample, sequenced in a study of blood T cell repertoires in COVID-19. Using immunoSEQ multiplex PCR, the repertoire was profiled, and TCRdb retains in-frame clones only, with some absent. The repertoire consists of about 100,000 clones, with roughly 80% occurring once and the leading ten covering over 10%. Sequenced input: peripheral blood. All receptors come from an older woman with acute or convalescent COVID-19.

The chain recombines TRBV3-1 (or the pseudogene TRBV3-2) with TRBJ2-7; no reliable D call. There are 16 residues in the CDR3. Trimming stripped 0 bases from V and 0 bases from J, with 12 bases between. In germline, CDR1 is LGHDT, CDR2 YNNKEL (reference sequence). This chain's CDR3 is CASSQDWLAFSYEQYV. The CDR3 coding sequence is TGTGCCAGCAGCCAAGATTGGTTGGCCTTCTCCTACGAGCAGTACGTC.

This chain links TRBV10-3 with TRBJ1-4; D not resolved. Per germline, CDR1 ENHRY and CDR2 SYGVKD. The length of the CDR3 is 17 residues. The germline V and J ends were trimmed by 2 bases and 0 bases, with 13 bases remaining between them. For the CDR3, the DNA is TGTGCCATCAGTGAGGAAGCGTTCGGGGCAACTAATGAAAAACTGTTTTTT. Translated, it gives CAISEEAFGATNEKLFF.

A few counts support this clone. The rearrangement uses TRBV5-1 and TRBJ1-1; TRBD1 matches at 7 bases. CDR1 SGHRS and CDR2 YFSETQ come from the germline V gene. The CDR3 covers 18 residues. The V segment lost 0 bases and the J segment 1 base; nucleotides outside the gene matches: 12. Here the CDR3 DNA reads TGCGCCAGCAGCTTGGCGCTAACAGGGGTCGTATCGAACACTGAAGCTTTCTTT. This sequence encodes CASSLALTGVVSNTEAFF.

The rearrangement joins TRBV12-3 or TRBV12-4 to TRBJ2-5; 7 nucleotides align to TRBD1. The length of the CDR3 is 12 residues. V trimming: 7 bases; J trimming: 4 bases; junction bases outside the gene matches: 3. The CDR3 is CASKDRAETQYF. The CDR3 nucleotides are TGTGCCAGCAAAGACAGGGCAGAGACCCAGTACTTC.

V usage is TRBV12-5 and J usage is TRBJ1-1; 7 nucleotides line up with TRBD1. The CDR3 totals 13 residues. Germline CDR1 LGHNT, CDR2 FRNRAP. With V trimmed by 5 bases and J by 2 bases, 2 bases remained unmatched. The CDR3 DNA is TGTGCTAGTGGTACAGGGGCTAACACTGAAGCTTTCTTT. As protein: CASGTGANTEAFF.

V is TRBV6-5 and J is TRBJ1-4; D ambiguous. The CDR3 extends over 15 amino acids. The V gene's germline CDR1 is MNHEY and CDR2 SVGAGI. V lost 4 bases and J lost 7, with 16 bases in between. The CDR3 DNA is TGTGCCAGCAGTTTAGAATGGAGGAGTGGTGAAAAACTGTTTTTT. It encodes CASSLEWRSGEKLFF.

V and J are TRBV11-2 and TRBJ1-4; possibly TRBD1 for D (6 bases). The CDR3 consists of 15 residues. Germline loops: CDR1 SGHAT, CDR2 FQNNGV. Trimming cost V 7 bases and J 4 bases, with 16 bases left between them. CDR3 loop: CASKVVGGRNEKLFF. The DNA of the CDR3 is TGTGCCAGCAAGGTGGTTGGGGGCCGTAATGAAAAACTGTTTTTT.

CDR3 region: CARQGYTQYF. CDR3 DNA sequence: TGTGCCAGACAGGGATATACGCAGTATTTT. The rearrangement links TRBV19 to TRBJ2-3, with D perhaps TRBD1 (6 bases). This CDR3 spans 10 amino acids. V dropped 9 bases and J dropped 7 bases, with 8 bases sitting between them. The germline CDR1 and CDR2 sequences are LNHDA and SQIVND (reference sequence).

The chain is built from TRBV29-1 and TRBJ2-1; 12 positions agree with TRBD2. There are 17 residues in the CDR3. The germline V gene has CDR1 SQVTM and CDR2 ANQGSEA. With V trimmed by 4 bases and J by 1 base, 8 bases remained unmatched. This CDR3 is CSVGSSGGAKSYNEQFF. The CDR3 region has the DNA TGCAGCGTTGGTTCTAGCGGGGGGGCTAAGTCCTACAATGAGCAGTTCTTC.

The rearrangement links TRBV30 to TRBJ1-2; 7 bases agree with TRBD1. Per the germline V gene, CDR1 is GTSNPN and CDR2 is SVGIG (reference sequence). The V segment lost 5 bases and the J segment 6 bases; nucleotides outside the gene matches: 3. The CDR3 consists of 11 residues. CDR3 DNA sequence: TGTGCCTGGGCACAGGGGAATGGCTACACCTTC. This translates into CAWAQGNGYTF. Complete variable domain (other parts from reference TRBV30 and TRBJ1-2): SQTIHQWPATLVQPVGSPLSLECTVEGTSNPNLYWYRQAAGRGLQLLFYSVGIGQISSEVPQNLSASRPQDRQFILSSKKLLLSDSGFYLCAWAQGNGYTFGSGTRLTVV.

The chain employs TRBV5-1 and TRBJ1-1, with D hard to call. This CDR3 is 15 amino acids long. Germline CDR1 is SGHRS and CDR2 is YFSETQ. V shed 4 bases and J shed 3 bases, with 16 bases lying between them. CDR3 sequence reads: CASSRVGGSDTEAFF. The CDR3 DNA sequence: TGCGCCAGCAGCCGGGTCGGAGGATCAGACACTGAAGCTTTCTTT.

The rearrangement links TRBV5-4 to TRBJ2-5; 9 bases are a match to TRBD1. The CDR3 extends over 14 amino acids. Trimming at V came to 4 bases and at J to 5 bases, leaving 6 bases not matched to a gene. Germline CDR1 and CDR2: SGHNT and YYREEE (reference sequence). CDR3 bases: TGTGCCAGCAGCATACAGGGGGCCGGGGAGACCCAGTACTTC. Residues: CASSIQGAGETQYF.

The sample holds one count of this clone. The chain is built from TRBV3-1 (or the pseudogene TRBV3-2) and TRBJ2-6, with 11 nucleotides matching TRBD1. The CDR3 has 19 residues. Germline V gives CDR1 LGHDT, CDR2 YNNKEL (reference sequence). The V gene end was trimmed by 3 bases and the J gene end by 1 base; junction bases not matched to a gene: 8. CDR3 nucleotides: TGTGCCAGCAGCCAGTACCCGGGACAGGGGGTATCTGGGGCCAACGTCCTGACTTTC. This encodes CASSQYPGQGVSGANVLTF.

This clone was seen a handful of times. The genes are TRBV7-8 and TRBJ2-1; 14 positions agree with TRBD2. The V gene end was trimmed by 3 bases and the J gene end by 0 bases; junction bases not matched to a gene: 7. The CDR3 runs to 19 residues. Looked up from germline, CDR1 is SGHVS and CDR2 is FQNEAQ. The CDR3, as DNA: TGTGCCAGCAGCTTCTTTGGGACTAGCGGGGGAGGCTCCTACAATGAGCAGTTCTTC. As protein: CASSFFGTSGGGSYNEQFF.